The clone carrying this TCR beta chain was detected a few times. This CDR3 has 14 residues. This sample was taken from a study of T cell changes during pregnancy in multiple sclerosis. Sequenced by immunoSEQ multiplex PCR; TCRdb stores in-frame clones only, minus some. The sample has 60,000 to 65,000 clones, roughly 90% seen once. The chain has TRBV12-2 and TRBJ1-1; the tabulated D call, TRBD1, remains unverified against the DNA. TRBV12-2 is given as a pseudogene. The sample consisted of peripheral blood, taken in the first trimester of pregnancy. The receptor's source is a female donor with multiple sclerosis, enrolled in a pregnancy study. CDR3 sequence reads: CASRESPGDTEAFF. CDR3 in DNA: TGTGCAAGTCGCGAAAGCCCAGGGGATACTGAAGCTTTCTTT.